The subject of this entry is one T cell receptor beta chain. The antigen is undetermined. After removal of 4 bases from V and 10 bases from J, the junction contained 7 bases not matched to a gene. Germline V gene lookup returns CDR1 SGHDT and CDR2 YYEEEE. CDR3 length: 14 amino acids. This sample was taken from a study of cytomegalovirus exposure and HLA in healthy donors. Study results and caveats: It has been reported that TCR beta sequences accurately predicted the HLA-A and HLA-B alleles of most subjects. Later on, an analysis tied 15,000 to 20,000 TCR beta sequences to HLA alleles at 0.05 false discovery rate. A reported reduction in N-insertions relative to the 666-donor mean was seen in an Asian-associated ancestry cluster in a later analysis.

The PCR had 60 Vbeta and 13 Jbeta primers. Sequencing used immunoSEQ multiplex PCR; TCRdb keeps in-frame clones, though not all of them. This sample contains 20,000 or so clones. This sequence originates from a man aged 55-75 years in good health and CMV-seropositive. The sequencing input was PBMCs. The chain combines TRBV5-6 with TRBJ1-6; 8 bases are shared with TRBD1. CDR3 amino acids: CASSPGQGRSPLHF. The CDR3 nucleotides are TGTGCCAGCAGCCCCGGACAGGGAAGGTCACCCCTCCACTTT.